One and the same sample provided the 17 T cell receptor beta chains below, sequenced in a study of blood T cells in healthy people across ages. The authors ran a second PCR of about 6 to 12 cycles using a sample-barcoded 5' primer and a J-beta primer mix. One entry per CDR3 protein, called by TCRdb with MiXCR from the 5' RACE reads. The sample includes roughly 680,000 distinct CDR3 sequences, over 40% seen only once; the top ten take roughly 14%. Material for sequencing was blood. These receptors were collected from a woman of 80 years or more in good health.

The V and J genes are TRBV20-1 and TRBJ2-1, with D possibly being TRBD1 or TRBD2 (5 bases each). CDR1 and CDR2 (germline): DFQATT, SNEGSKA (reference sequence). The CDR3 loop spans 12 amino acids. CDR3 in amino acids: CRARGSDNEQFF. CDR3 DNA sequence: TGCAGGGCCCGGGGCTCGGACAATGAGCAGTTCTTC.

This clonotype appeared a single time. The V gene is TRBV10-3, the J gene TRBJ1-1; D is uncertain. V was trimmed by 2 bases and J by 8 bases, leaving 12 bases between them. Germline CDR1 and CDR2: ENHRY and SYGVKD. The CDR3 is 13 residues long. This CDR3 reads CAISEQLQEEAFF. The CDR3 nucleotides are TGTGCCATCAGTGAGCAGCTTCAGGAGGAAGCTTTCTTT.

The gene calls are TRBV7-2 and TRBJ2-3, with TRBD1 identical over 7 bases. The germline V gene has CDR1 SGHTA and CDR2 FQGNSA. CDR3 size: 15 residues. With 5 bases clipped from V and 5 bases from J, the junction kept 10 bases outside the gene matches. CDR3 sequence: CASSLGQVLGDTQYF. CDR3 sequence (DNA): TGTGCCAGCAGCCTAGGACAGGTCTTGGGAGATACGCAGTATTTT.

This clonotype was picked up one time. The V call is TRBV7-9, the J call TRBJ1-4; weak D call: TRBD1 (6 bases). The CDR3 runs 15 residues. V lost 2 bases and J 5 bases, leaving 12 bases between the germline ends. CDR1 and CDR2 from the germline V gene are SEHNR and FQNEAQ (reference sequence). The CDR3 DNA is TGTGCCAGCAGCTTACAACAGGGAGGGAATGAAAAACTGTTTTTT. Its translation: CASSLQQGGNEKLFF. The full variable domain, with the rest looked up from reference TRBV7-9 and TRBJ1-4, is DTGVSQNPRHKITKRGQNVTFRCDPISEHNRLYWYRQTLGQGPEFLTYFQNEAQLEKSRLLSDRFSAERPKGSFSTLEIQRTEQGDSAMYLCASSLQQGGNEKLFFGSGTQLSVL.

As for this clonotype: A much bigger clone sits one base away, suggesting this may be a read error. The V and J genes are TRBV24-1 and TRBJ2-3, with 7 bases lining up with TRBD1. CDR1 and CDR2 from the germline V gene are KGHDR and SFDVKD. This CDR3 spans 17 amino acids. The J segment lost 5 bases and the V segment lost 2 bases, leaving 12 bases of the junction unmatched. CDR3 nucleotides: TGTGCCACCAGTGATTACAGACAGGGCCGGTATGGAGATACGCAGTATTTT. This codes for CATSDYRQGRYGDTQYF.

This clonotype was seen many times. V gene TRBV20-1 combines with J gene TRBJ2-4; TRBD2 matches 10 bases. Germline V gene data show CDR1 as DFQATT and CDR2 as SNEGSKA (reference sequence). The CDR3 totals 14 residues. The V segment lost 7 bases and the J segment 6 bases; nucleotides outside the gene matches: 9. CDR3 protein: CSGSGRAKGNIQYF. CDR3 coding DNA: TGCAGTGGGAGCGGGAGGGCCAAAGGAAACATTCAGTACTTC.

With respect to this clonotype: One junction end does not reproduce the germline sequence, and a read error may be involved. CDR3 sequence (DNA): TGTCCCAGCAGCTTGGTGGGTAGTACGAGCTCCTACAATGAGCAGTTCTTC. Protein sequence: CPSSLVGSTSSYNEQFF. The chain recombines TRBV5-5 with TRBJ2-1; no firm D call. This CDR3 is 17 amino acids long. Germline V gene sequence: CDR1 SGHKS, CDR2 YYEKEE (reference sequence).

V gene TRBV10-3 combines with J gene TRBJ2-5; 7 bases line up with TRBD2. Unmatched junction bases numbered 16, after V lost 4 bases and J lost 11 bases. Germline CDR1 is ENHRY and CDR2 is SYGVKD. The CDR3 extends over 15 amino acids. The CDR3 nucleotides are TGTGCCATCAGTGGGCGGGAGACAGCCTACAATGAGCAGTACTTC. This codes for CAISGRETAYNEQYF.

The V and J genes are TRBV5-1 and TRBJ2-7; 9 bases match TRBD1. The CDR3 loop spans 14 amino acids. Germline trimming cut 4 bases from V and 3 bases from J; bases unmatched to any gene: 5. In germline, CDR1 is SGHRS, CDR2 YFSETQ. CDR3 DNA: TGCGCCAGCAGCGAAGACAGGGGGGACTACGAGCAGTACTTC. It codes for CASSEDRGDYEQYF.

This sequence joins TRBV28 and TRBJ1-5; 7 bases map to TRBD1. Germline trimming cut 4 bases from V and 2 bases from J; bases unmatched to any gene: 5. CDR1 is MDHEN, CDR2 SYDVKM, per germline. The CDR3 contains 15 residues. The CDR3 DNA follows: TGTGCCAGCAGTTCAGCAGGGGGGGGCAATCAGCCCCAGCATTTT. Amino acids: CASSSAGGGNQPQHF.

In its sample, this clonotype was seen many times. The chain employs TRBV11-1 and TRBJ2-1; 15 bases align to TRBD2. The CDR3 sequence is 22 residues long. V shed 1 base and J 0 bases; nucleotides not matched to a gene: 13. Looked up from germline, CDR1 is SGHAT and CDR2 is FQDESV (reference sequence). CDR3 in amino acids: CASSLGGVGLAGGPLSYNEQFF. DNA of the CDR3: TGTGCCAGCAGCTTAGGGGGAGTGGGACTAGCGGGAGGACCCCTCTCCTACAATGAGCAGTTCTTC.

About this clonotype itself: Possible read error: a much larger clone is one base away. The rearrangement joins TRBV5-1 to TRBJ2-3; D may match TRBD1 or TRBD2 (5 bases each). The CDR3 consists of 14 residues. The V gene's germline CDR1 is SGHRS and CDR2 YFSETQ. CDR3: CANSGQGNTDTQYF. In nucleotides, the CDR3 is TGCGCCAACAGCGGCCAGGGAAACACAGATACGCAGTATTTT.

This chain links TRBV19 with TRBJ2-2; D may be TRBD1 (5 bases). The germline V and J ends were trimmed by 6 bases and 0 bases, with 17 bases remaining between them. CDR1 is LNHDA, CDR2 SQIVND, per germline (reference sequence). The CDR3 sequence is 17 residues long. The CDR3 region is CASRAPGQAANTGELFF. The CDR3 DNA follows: TGTGCCAGTAGGGCCCCAGGACAAGCAGCGAACACCGGGGAGCTGTTTTTT.

There are many counts of this clonotype. The chain joins TRBV14 to TRBJ2-1, with 7 bases lining up with TRBD2. With V trimmed by 1 base and J by 14 bases, 11 bases remained unmatched. The germline V gene has CDR1 SGHDN and CDR2 FVKESK. The CDR3 covers 14 residues. The CDR3 sequence: CASSQAFSRETKFF. In nucleotides, the CDR3 is TGTGCCAGCAGCCAAGCTTTCTCGCGGGAGACAAAGTTCTTC.

Ten or more counts support this clonotype. The genes are TRBV7-8 and TRBJ2-1; D is possibly TRBD2 (6 bases). The CDR3 runs 17 residues. Germline CDR1 SGHVS, CDR2 FQNEAQ. V gave up 2 bases and J gave up 4 bases, with 18 bases separating them. DNA for the CDR3: TGTGCCAGCAGCTTACAGGCCATCGGGAGCCGATACAATGAGCAGTTCTTC. Its protein product is CASSLQAIGSRYNEQFF.

A word on this clonotype: One base away lies a much larger clone, so this may be a sequencing read error. The chain combines TRBV5-1 with TRBJ2-5; 8 bases map to TRBD1. Germline lookup yields CDR1 SGHRS and CDR2 YFSETQ. The CDR3 is 13 amino acids. This CDR3 is CGSSVDRGETQYF. DNA for the CDR3: TGCGGCAGCAGCGTTGACAGGGGTGAGACCCAGTACTTC.

About this clonotype itself: This sequence may be a read error, since a much larger clone differs from it by one base. V usage is TRBV14 and J usage is TRBJ2-4, with D unresolved. Gene TRBJ2-7 matches the end of the DNA better, so the J call may be wrong. Per germline, CDR1 SGHDN and CDR2 FVKESK. The CDR3 contains 13 residues. For the CDR3, the DNA is TGTGCCAGCAGCCAAGCCCTCCCCGCCGAGCAGTACTTC. Amino acid sequence: CASSQALPAEQYF.